This passage covers 20 T cell receptor beta chains from one sample sequenced in a study of a mutant IDH1 vaccine in newly diagnosed glioma. Data came from immunoSEQ multiplex PCR; TCRdb stores just in-frame clones and leaves some out. The sample lists some 68,000 clones; roughly 78% were seen once. The sample's time point: baseline, week 1 (first vaccination visit). The treatment here: pre-vaccination baseline after standard-of-care therapy. Sequenced material: PBMCs, taken from a glioma patient treated with radiotherapy, temozolomide or both. The receptor source for this set is a man aged 50-60 years with glioma.

The rearrangement uses TRBV29-1 and TRBJ2-7, with D perhaps TRBD1 (5 bases). This CDR3 has 12 amino acids. Looked up from germline, CDR1 is SQVTM and CDR2 is ANQGSEA. Trimming removed 3 bases from V and 4 bases from J, with 10 bases in between. The DNA of the CDR3 is TGCAGCGTTGACAAGGGGCCTTACGAGCAGTACTTC. This codes for CSVDKGPYEQYF.

This sequence joins TRBV4-1 and TRBJ2-3, with TRBD2 identical over 8 bases. Per the germline V gene, CDR1 is MGHRA and CDR2 is YSYEKL. V was clipped by 0 bases and J by 0 bases; unmatched bases: 5. The CDR3 has 17 amino acids. The CDR3 region has the DNA TGCGCCAGCAGCCAAGAAAAACTAGCGGTGAGCACAGATACGCAGTATTTT. Translation gives CASSQEKLAVSTDTQYF.

This clone was counted once. The chain carries TRBV2 and TRBJ2-3; TRBD2 matches at 9 bases. In germline, CDR1 is SNHLY, CDR2 FYNNEI. Trimming took 6 bases from V and 2 from J; bases not matched to a gene: 3. The CDR3 runs to 14 residues. In nucleotides, the CDR3 is TGTGCCAGCAGGCGGGGGGGCCCCACAGATACGCAGTATTTT. Amino acids: CASRRGGPTDTQYF.

The gene calls are TRBV19 and TRBJ2-2; weak D call: TRBD2 (5 bases). Germline V gives CDR1 LNHDA, CDR2 SQIVND (reference sequence). CDR3 length equals 16 residues. Between the trimmed V and J ends, which lost 3 bases and 2 bases, there was a span of 13 bases. DNA for the CDR3: TGTGCCAGTAGTATCGGAGGCCTAACCAACACCGGGGAGCTGTTTTTT. This sequence encodes CASSIGGLTNTGELFF.

This clone was seen just once. This rearrangement joins TRBV14 to TRBJ2-2; D is tentatively TRBD1 or TRBD2 (5 bases each). There are 14 residues in the CDR3. V dropped 0 bases and J dropped 11 bases, with 13 bases sitting between them. Germline V CDR1 and CDR2: SGHDN, FVKESK. CDR3 coding DNA: TGTGCCAGCAGCCAAGAGGTTTGGGGGTCAGAGCTGTTTTTT. Its protein product is CASSQEVWGSELFF.

The genes are TRBV7-2 and TRBJ2-1; 9 bases match TRBD2. This CDR3 comprises 15 residues. Per the germline V gene, CDR1 is SGHTA and CDR2 is FQGNSA. With V trimmed by 4 bases and J by 3 bases, 4 bases remained unmatched. CDR3 nucleotides: TGTGCCAGCAGCTCAGTAGCGGGGGACTACAATGAGCAGTTCTTC. This translates into CASSSVAGDYNEQFF. The variable domain in full, completed from reference TRBV7-2 and TRBJ2-1, reads GAGVSQSPSNKVTEKGKDVELRCDPISGHTALYWYRQSLGQGLEFLIYFQGNSAPDKSGLPSDRFSAERTGGSVSTLTIQRTQQEDSAVYLCASSSVAGDYNEQFFGPGTRLTVL.

In the case of this clone: The same CDR3 is also encoded by other DNA sequences in this sample. The rearrangement links TRBV5-1 to TRBJ2-5; D is undetermined. There are 12 residues in the CDR3. CDR1 is SGHRS, CDR2 YFSETQ, per germline. Deletions cut 0 bases from V and 5 bases from J, with 5 bases between. The CDR3 DNA reads as TGCGCCAGCAGCTTGGCGGGCGAGACCCAGTACTTC. As protein: CASSLAGETQYF. Supplemented by reference TRBV5-1 and TRBJ2-5, the full variable domain reads KAGVTQTPRYLIKTRGQQVTLSCSPISGHRSVSWYQQTPGQGLQFLFEYFSETQRNKGNFPGRFSGRQFSNSRSEMNVSTLELGDSALYLCASSLAGETQYFGPGTRLLVL.

The gene calls are TRBV19 and TRBJ1-2, with D possibly being TRBD1 (6 bases). This CDR3 contains 14 residues. Germline CDR1 reads LNHDA; CDR2 reads SQIVND (reference sequence). Trimming removed 4 bases from V and 4 bases from J, with 13 bases in between. CDR3 in DNA: TGTGCCAGTAGTAGCGGCAGGGGTGTCTATGGCTACACCTTC. It codes for CASSSGRGVYGYTF. Filled out from reference TRBV19 and TRBJ1-2, the complete variable domain reads DGGITQSPKYLFRKEGQNVTLSCEQNLNHDAMYWYRQDPGQGLRLIYYSQIVNDFQKGDIAEGYSVSREKKESFPLTVTSAQKNPTAFYLCASSSGRGVYGYTFGSGTRLTVV.

V usage is TRBV30 and J usage is TRBJ2-2; D possibly corresponds to TRBD2 (7 bases). CDR3 length equals 15 residues. In germline, CDR1 is GTSNPN, CDR2 SVGIG (reference sequence). V shed 2 bases and J shed 6 bases, with 16 bases lying between them. CDR3 protein: CAWSSVRGGSGELFF. CDR3 sequence (DNA): TGTGCCTGGAGTTCAGTCAGGGGAGGGTCCGGGGAGCTGTTTTTT.

The chain carries TRBV30 and TRBJ1-4, with TRBD1 matching over 10 bases. V gave up 1 base and J gave up 8 bases; unmatched junction bases: 10. There are 16 residues in the CDR3. CDR1 GTSNPN and CDR2 SVGIG come from the germline V gene (reference sequence). The CDR3 sequence: CAWSDLDRGKNEKLFF. In DNA, the CDR3 is TGTGCCTGGAGTGACCTGGACAGGGGGAAAAACGAAAAACTGTTTTTT.

V usage is TRBV7-3 and J usage is TRBJ2-5, with 9 positions matching TRBD1. Germline V CDR1 and CDR2: SGHTA, FQGTGA. The CDR3 spans 15 residues. V was clipped by 1 base and J by 4 bases; unmatched bases: 4. This CDR3 reads CASSLRGTGRETQYF. The CDR3 DNA reads as TGTGCCAGCAGCTTAAGGGGGACAGGGCGAGAGACCCAGTACTTC.

The chain carries TRBV4-3 and TRBJ2-3; D might be TRBD2 (5 bases). CDR1 is LGHNA and CDR2 is YSLEER in the germline V gene. Trimming removed 4 bases at V and 0 bases at J, with 14 bases between. The CDR3 consists of 16 residues. The CDR3 loop reads CASSRRIRESTDTQYF. DNA of the CDR3: TGCGCCAGCAGCCGACGGATCCGGGAAAGCACAGATACGCAGTATTTT.

This clone was found a few times. The chain is built from TRBV10-1 and TRBJ1-5; no reliable D call. The V end lost 4 bases, the J end lost 3 bases, and 10 bases lay between the germline ends. The germline gives CDR1 WNHNN, CDR2 SYGVQD (reference sequence). The CDR3 is 14 amino acids. The CDR3 protein is CASSAGSPNQPQHF. CDR3 DNA sequence: TGCGCCAGCAGTGCGGGCAGCCCCAATCAGCCCCAGCATTTT.

The chain joins TRBV6-5 to TRBJ1-1; D remains ambiguous. V was cut by 2 bases and J by 11 bases, with 15 bases left in between. The CDR3 extends over 13 amino acids. Germline V gene lookup returns CDR1 MNHEY and CDR2 SVGAGI. The CDR3 protein is CASSYTPRVRAFF. The CDR3 nucleotides are TGTGCCAGCAGTTACACTCCAAGGGTTCGCGCTTTCTTT.

This clone was recorded a few times. V and J are TRBV29-1 and TRBJ1-1; 8 bases line up with TRBD1. The CDR3 covers 15 residues. Trimming took 1 base from V and 1 from J; bases not matched to a gene: 5. Germline CDR1 is SQVTM and CDR2 is ANQGSEA. This CDR3 is CSVEGPTGENTEAFF. The DNA of the CDR3 is TGCAGCGTTGAAGGTCCGACAGGGGAGAACACTGAAGCTTTCTTT.

The chain links TRBV30 to TRBJ2-1; D gene unclear. This CDR3 is 14 amino acids long. The germline V and J ends were trimmed by 0 bases and 9 bases, with 15 bases remaining between them. The germline V gene encodes CDR1 GTSNPN and CDR2 SVGIG (reference sequence). CDR3: CAWSVPRVTTEQFF. CDR3 bases: TGTGCCTGGAGTGTACCTAGGGTTACAACTGAGCAGTTCTTC. The complete variable domain, with remaining parts taken from reference TRBV30 and TRBJ2-1, reads SQTIHQWPATLVQPVGSPLSLECTVEGTSNPNLYWYRQAAGRGLQLLFYSVGIGQISSEVPQNLSASRPQDRQFILSSKKLLLSDSGFYLCAWSVPRVTTEQFFGPGTRLTVL.

To note about this clone: Other DNA sequences within the sample encode an identical CDR3. The gene calls are TRBV14 and TRBJ1-3; 9 nucleotides align to TRBD1. Germline CDR1 is SGHDN and CDR2 is FVKESK. The CDR3 is made up of 16 amino acids. The J segment lost 4 bases and the V segment lost 1 base, leaving 5 bases of the junction unmatched. The CDR3 reads CASSQVGQGSGNTIYF. CDR3 bases: TGTGCCAGCAGCCAAGTCGGACAGGGGAGCGGAAACACCATATATTTT.

This clone was observed a handful of times. This CDR3 is CASSLEGSLNSPLHF. The CDR3, as DNA: TGCGCCAGCAGCTTGGAGGGCAGCCTTAATTCACCCCTCCACTTT. This sequence joins TRBV5-1 and TRBJ1-6; D gene unclear. Germline CDR1 SGHRS, CDR2 YFSETQ. Trimming took 0 bases from V and 6 from J, leaving 10 bases between them. The CDR3 runs 15 residues. The whole variable domain, filled in from reference TRBV5-1 and TRBJ1-6, reads KAGVTQTPRYLIKTRGQQVTLSCSPISGHRSVSWYQQTPGQGLQFLFEYFSETQRNKGNFPGRFSGRQFSNSRSEMNVSTLELGDSALYLCASSLEGSLNSPLHFGNGTRLTVT.

The J gene is TRBJ2-7, the V gene TRBV11-2; possible D gene TRBD1, 5 bases. CDR3 length: 15 residues. V lost 1 base and J lost 0, with 10 bases in between. CDR1 is SGHAT, CDR2 FQNNGV, per germline. The CDR3 coding sequence is TGTGCCAGCAGCTTAGGACAGTTACCCTCCTACGAGCAGTACTTC. Residues: CASSLGQLPSYEQYF.

This clone was recorded a few times. This chain uses TRBV6-5 with TRBJ1-1, with unresolved D. Germline CDR1 reads MNHEY; CDR2 reads SVGAGI. V was pared by 4 bases and J by 2 bases, with 2 bases between. The CDR3 length is 11 residues. The CDR3 here is CASSSNTEAFF. CDR3 DNA: TGTGCCAGCAGTTCCAACACTGAAGCTTTCTTT.